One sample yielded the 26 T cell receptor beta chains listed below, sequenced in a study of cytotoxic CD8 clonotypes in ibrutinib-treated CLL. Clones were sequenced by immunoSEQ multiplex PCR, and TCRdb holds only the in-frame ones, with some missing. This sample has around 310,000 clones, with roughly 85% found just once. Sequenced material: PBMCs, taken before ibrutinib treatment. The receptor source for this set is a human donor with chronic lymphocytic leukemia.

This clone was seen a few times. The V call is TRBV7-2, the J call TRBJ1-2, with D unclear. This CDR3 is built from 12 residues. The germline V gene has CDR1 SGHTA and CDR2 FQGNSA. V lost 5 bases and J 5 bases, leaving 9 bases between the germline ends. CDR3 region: CASSKAGYGYTF. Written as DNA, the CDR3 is TGTGCCAGCAGCAAAGCTGGTTATGGCTACACCTTC.

The CDR3 loop is CASSYSTGTGNEKLFF. The DNA of the CDR3 is TGTGCCAGCAGTTACTCGACCGGGACAGGGAATGAAAAACTGTTTTTT. V usage is TRBV6-5 and J usage is TRBJ1-4; 9 bases align to TRBD1. From germline, CDR1 is MNHEY and CDR2 SVGAGI. The CDR3 runs 16 residues. J was trimmed by 5 bases and V by 0 bases; bases with no gene match: 4.

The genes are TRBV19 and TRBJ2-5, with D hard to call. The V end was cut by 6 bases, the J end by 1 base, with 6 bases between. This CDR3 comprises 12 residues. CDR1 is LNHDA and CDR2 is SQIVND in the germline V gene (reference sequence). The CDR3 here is CASSGSQETQYF. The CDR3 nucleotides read TGTGCCAGTAGCGGTAGCCAAGAGACCCAGTACTTC.

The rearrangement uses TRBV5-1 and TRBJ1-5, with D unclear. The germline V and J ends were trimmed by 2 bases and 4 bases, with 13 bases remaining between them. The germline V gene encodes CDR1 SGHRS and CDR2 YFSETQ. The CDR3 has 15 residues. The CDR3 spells CASSFDGFFNQPQHF. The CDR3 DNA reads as TGCGCCAGCAGCTTTGACGGGTTTTTTAATCAGCCCCAGCATTTT.

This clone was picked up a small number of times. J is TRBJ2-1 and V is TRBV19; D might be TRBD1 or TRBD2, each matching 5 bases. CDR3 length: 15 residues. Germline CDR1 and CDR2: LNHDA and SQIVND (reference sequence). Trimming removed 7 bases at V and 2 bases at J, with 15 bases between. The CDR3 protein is CASTKGRDAYNEQFF. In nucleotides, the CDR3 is TGTGCCAGTACCAAAGGCCGGGACGCCTACAATGAGCAGTTCTTC.

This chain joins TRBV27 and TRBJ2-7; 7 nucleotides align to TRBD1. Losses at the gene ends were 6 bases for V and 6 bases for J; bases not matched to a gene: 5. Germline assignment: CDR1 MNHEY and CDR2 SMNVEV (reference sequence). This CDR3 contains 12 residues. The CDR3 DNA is TGTGCCAGCAGCCGAGCAGGGGGCGAGCAGTACTTC. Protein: CASSRAGGEQYF.

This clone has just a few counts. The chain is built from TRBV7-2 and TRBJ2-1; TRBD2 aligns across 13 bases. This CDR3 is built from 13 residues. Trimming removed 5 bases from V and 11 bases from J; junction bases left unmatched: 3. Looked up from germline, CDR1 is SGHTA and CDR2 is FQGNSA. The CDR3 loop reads CASSRTSGSKQFF. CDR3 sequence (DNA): TGTGCCAGCAGCCGGACTAGCGGGAGTAAGCAGTTCTTC.

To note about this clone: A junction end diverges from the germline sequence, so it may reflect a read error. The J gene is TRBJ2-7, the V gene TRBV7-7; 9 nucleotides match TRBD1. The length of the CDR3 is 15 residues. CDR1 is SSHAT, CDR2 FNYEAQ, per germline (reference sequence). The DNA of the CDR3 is TGTGCTAGCAGCACCGGGACAGGGTCGGGGCACGAGCAGTACTTC. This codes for CASSTGTGSGHEQYF.

CDR3 sequence (DNA): TGCGCCAGCGGCGAAAGATATAGCAATCAGCCCCAGCATTTT. Translating gives CASGERYSNQPQHF. The V call is TRBV10-2, the J call TRBJ1-5; no clear D. Germline V gene data show CDR1 as WSHSY and CDR2 as SAAADI. The CDR3 covers 14 residues. V shed 8 bases and J shed 0 bases, with 11 bases lying between them.

CDR3 DNA sequence: TGTGCCAGTATAATGGACAGACCCTATTCCTACGAGCAGTACTTC. This encodes CASIMDRPYSYEQYF. The V and J genes are TRBV19 and TRBJ2-7; maybe TRBD1 (6 bases). The CDR3 runs to 15 residues. Per germline, CDR1 LNHDA and CDR2 SQIVND (reference sequence). The V and J ends lost 7 bases and 1 base respectively, with 17 bases between them.

CDR3: CASSQDWASGRDGELFF. CDR3 coding DNA: TGCGCCAGCAGCCAAGATTGGGCTAGCGGGAGGGACGGGGAGCTGTTTTTT. The chain is built from TRBV4-3 and TRBJ2-2; 12 nucleotides agree with TRBD2. The CDR3 is 17 amino acids. With V trimmed by 0 bases and J by 7 bases, 6 bases remained unmatched. From germline, CDR1 is LGHNA and CDR2 YSLEER.

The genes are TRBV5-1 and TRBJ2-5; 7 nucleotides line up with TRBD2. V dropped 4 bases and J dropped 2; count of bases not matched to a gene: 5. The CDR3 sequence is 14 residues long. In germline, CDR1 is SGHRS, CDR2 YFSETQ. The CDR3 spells CASSITSAQETQYF. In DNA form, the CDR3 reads TGCGCCAGCAGCATTACTAGCGCACAAGAGACCCAGTACTTC.

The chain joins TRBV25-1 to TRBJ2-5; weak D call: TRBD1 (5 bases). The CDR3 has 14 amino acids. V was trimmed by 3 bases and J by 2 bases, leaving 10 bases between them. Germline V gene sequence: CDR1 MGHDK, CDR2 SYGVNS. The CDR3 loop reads CASSDGRVQETQYF. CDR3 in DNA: TGTGCCAGCAGTGATGGCAGGGTTCAAGAGACCCAGTACTTC.

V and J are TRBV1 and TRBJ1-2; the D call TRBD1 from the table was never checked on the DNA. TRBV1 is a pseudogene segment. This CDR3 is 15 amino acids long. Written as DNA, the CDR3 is TGCACCAGCAGCCAATATATTGACAGGGGCTATGGCTACACCTTC. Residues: CTSSQYIDRGYGYTF.

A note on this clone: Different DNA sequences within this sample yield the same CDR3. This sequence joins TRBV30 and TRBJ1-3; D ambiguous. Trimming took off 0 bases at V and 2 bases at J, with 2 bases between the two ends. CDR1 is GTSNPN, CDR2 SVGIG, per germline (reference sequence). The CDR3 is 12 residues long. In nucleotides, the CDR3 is TGTGCCTGGAGTGTAGCTGGAAACACCATATATTTT. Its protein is CAWSVAGNTIYF.

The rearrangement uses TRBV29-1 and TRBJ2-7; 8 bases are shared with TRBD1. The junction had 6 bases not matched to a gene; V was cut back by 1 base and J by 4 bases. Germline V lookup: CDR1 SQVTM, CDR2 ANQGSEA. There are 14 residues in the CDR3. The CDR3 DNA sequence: TGCAGCGTTGAAGGGTCAGACAGGGGATACGAGCAGTACTTC. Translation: CSVEGSDRGYEQYF.

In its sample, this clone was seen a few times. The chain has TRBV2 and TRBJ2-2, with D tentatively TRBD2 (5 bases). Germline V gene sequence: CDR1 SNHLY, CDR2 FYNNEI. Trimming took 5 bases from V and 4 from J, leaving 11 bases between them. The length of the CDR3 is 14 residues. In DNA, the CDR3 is TGTGCCAGCAGTTGGGAGTGGGGCACCGGGGAGCTGTTTTTT. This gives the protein CASSWEWGTGELFF.

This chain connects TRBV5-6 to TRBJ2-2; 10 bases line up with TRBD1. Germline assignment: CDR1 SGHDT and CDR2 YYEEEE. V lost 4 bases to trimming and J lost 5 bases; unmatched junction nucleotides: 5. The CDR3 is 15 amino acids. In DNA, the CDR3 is TGTGCCAGCAGCACGGGGACAGGGGATACCGGGGAGCTGTTTTTT. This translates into CASSTGTGDTGELFF.

CDR3 bases: TGTGCCTGCCCCGGGACTAGTAACCTCTATGAGCAGTTCTTC. As protein: CACPGTSNLYEQFF. The chain has TRBV30 and TRBJ2-1, with 8 bases fitting TRBD2. Germline V CDR1 and CDR2: GTSNPN, SVGIG (reference sequence). This CDR3 region has 14 residues. V lost 6 bases to trimming and J lost 8 bases; unmatched junction nucleotides: 12.

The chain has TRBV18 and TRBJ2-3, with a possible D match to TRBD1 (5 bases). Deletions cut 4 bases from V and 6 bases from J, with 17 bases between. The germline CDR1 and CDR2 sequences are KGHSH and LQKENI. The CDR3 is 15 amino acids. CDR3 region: CASSQNAGIPDTQYF. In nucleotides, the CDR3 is TGTGCCAGCTCACAAAATGCAGGGATCCCCGATACGCAGTATTTT. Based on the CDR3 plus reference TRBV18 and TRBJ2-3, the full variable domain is NAGVMQNPRHLVRRRGQEARLRCSPMKGHSHVYWYRQLPEEGLKFMVYLQKENIIDESGMPKERFSAEFPKEGPSILRIQQVVRGDSAAYFCASSQNAGIPDTQYFGPGTRLTVL.

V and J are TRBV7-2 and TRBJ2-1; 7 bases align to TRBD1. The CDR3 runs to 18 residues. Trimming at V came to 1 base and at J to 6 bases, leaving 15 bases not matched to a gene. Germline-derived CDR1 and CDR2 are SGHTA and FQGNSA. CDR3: CASSLEGRQGALINEQFF. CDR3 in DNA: TGTGCCAGCAGCTTAGAGGGGAGACAGGGCGCCTTAATCAATGAGCAGTTCTTC.

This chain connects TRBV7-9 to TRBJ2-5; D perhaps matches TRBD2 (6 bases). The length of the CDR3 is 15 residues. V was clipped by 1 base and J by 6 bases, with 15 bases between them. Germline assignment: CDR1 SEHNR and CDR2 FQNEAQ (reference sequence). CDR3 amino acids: CASSLEDGGFKTQYF. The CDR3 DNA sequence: TGTGCCAGCAGCTTAGAGGACGGGGGATTTAAGACCCAGTACTTC. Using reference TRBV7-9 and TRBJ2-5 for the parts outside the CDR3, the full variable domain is DTGVSQNPRHKITKRGQNVTFRCDPISEHNRLYWYRQTLGQGPEFLTYFQNEAQLEKSRLLSDRFSAERPKGSFSTLEIQRTEQGDSAMYLCASSLEDGGFKTQYFGPGTRLLVL.

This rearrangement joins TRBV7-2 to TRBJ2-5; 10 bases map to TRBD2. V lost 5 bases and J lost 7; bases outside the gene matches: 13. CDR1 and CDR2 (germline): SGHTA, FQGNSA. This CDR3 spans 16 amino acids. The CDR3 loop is CASSRRSGREVATQYF. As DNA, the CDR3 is TGTGCCAGCAGCCGACGGAGCGGGAGGGAGGTGGCGACCCAGTACTTC.

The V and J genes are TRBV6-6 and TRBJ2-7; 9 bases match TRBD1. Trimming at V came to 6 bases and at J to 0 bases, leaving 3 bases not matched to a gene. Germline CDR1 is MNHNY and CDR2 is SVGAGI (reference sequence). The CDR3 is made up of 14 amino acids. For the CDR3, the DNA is TGTGCCAGCAGACCGGGACAGGGCTCCTACGAGCAGTACTTC. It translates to CASRPGQGSYEQYF.

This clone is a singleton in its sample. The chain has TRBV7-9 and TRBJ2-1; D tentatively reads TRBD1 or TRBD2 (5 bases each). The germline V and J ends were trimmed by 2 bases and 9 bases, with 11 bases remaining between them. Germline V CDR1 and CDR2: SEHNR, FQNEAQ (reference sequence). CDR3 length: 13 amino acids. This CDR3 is CASSLSGDGEQFF. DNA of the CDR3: TGTGCCAGCAGCTTATCTGGGGACGGTGAGCAGTTCTTC.

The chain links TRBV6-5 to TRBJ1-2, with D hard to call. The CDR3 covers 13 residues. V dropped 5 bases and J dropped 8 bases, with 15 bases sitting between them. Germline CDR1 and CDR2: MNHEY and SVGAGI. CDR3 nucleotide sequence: TGTGCCAGCAGTACCTCGGGCCTTACGGGCTACACCTTC. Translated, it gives CASSTSGLTGYTF.